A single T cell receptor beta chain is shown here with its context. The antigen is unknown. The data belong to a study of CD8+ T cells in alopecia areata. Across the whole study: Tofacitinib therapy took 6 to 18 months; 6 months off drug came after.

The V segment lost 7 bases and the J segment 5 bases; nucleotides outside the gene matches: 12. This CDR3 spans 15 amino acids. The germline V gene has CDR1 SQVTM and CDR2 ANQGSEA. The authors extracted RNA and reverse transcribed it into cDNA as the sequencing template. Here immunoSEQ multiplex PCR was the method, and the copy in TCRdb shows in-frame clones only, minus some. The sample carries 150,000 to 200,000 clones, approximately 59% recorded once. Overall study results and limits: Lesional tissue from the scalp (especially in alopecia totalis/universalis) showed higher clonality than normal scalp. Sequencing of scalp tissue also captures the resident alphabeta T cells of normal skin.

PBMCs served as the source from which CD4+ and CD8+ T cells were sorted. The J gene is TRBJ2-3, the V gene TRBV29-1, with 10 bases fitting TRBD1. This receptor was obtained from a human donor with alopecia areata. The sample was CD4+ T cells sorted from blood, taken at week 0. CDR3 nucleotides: TGCAGCGCCGGCCCGACAGGGGGCTCGGGAGATACGCAGTATTTT. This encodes CSAGPTGGSGDTQYF.